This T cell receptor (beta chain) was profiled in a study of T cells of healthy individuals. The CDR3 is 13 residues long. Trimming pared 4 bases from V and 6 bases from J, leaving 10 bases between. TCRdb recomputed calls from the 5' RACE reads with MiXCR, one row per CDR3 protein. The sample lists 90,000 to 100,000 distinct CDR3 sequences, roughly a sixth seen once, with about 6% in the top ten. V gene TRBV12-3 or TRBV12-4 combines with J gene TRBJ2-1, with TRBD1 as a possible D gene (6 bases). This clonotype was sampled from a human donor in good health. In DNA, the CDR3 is TGTGCCAGCAGTTCCCTACAGGGCAATGAGCAGTTCTTC. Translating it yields CASSSLQGNEQFF.